A single sample is the source of the 30 T cell receptor beta chains below, sequenced in a study of shared clonotypes between healthy human individuals. Using immunoSEQ multiplex PCR, the repertoire was profiled, and TCRdb retains in-frame clones only, with some absent. The repertoire holds some 2.1 million clones, with 85% to 95% as singletons. Terminally differentiated effector memory CD45RA+ cells were excluded from the naive CD8 cells, which were CD45RO-negative and positively selected for CCR7. Sequencing input: naive CD8+ T cells sorted from blood. The receptors shown here come from a man between 18 and 29 years old in good health.

The V gene is TRBV28, the J gene TRBJ2-1; D remains unclear. CDR1 and CDR2 from the germline V gene are MDHEN and SYDVKM. The V end was cut by 4 bases, the J end by 2 bases, with 9 bases between. The CDR3 loop spans 14 amino acids. The CDR3 region has the DNA TGTGCCAGCAGTTGGGCGGCCCCCTACAATGAGCAGTTCTTC. This translates into CASSWAAPYNEQFF.

This chain links TRBV11-3 with TRBJ1-1; D is possibly TRBD1 (6 bases). Trimming took off 5 bases at V and 7 bases at J, with 17 bases between the two ends. This CDR3 has 14 residues. Germline CDR1 is SGHNT and CDR2 is YENEEA. CDR3 nucleotide sequence: TGTGCCAGCAGCCCCAGGGACACCTTCAGTGAAGCTTTCTTT. It encodes CASSPRDTFSEAFF.

The chain combines TRBV28 with TRBJ2-7, with a possible D match to TRBD1 (6 bases). This CDR3 has 11 residues. Deletions cut 6 bases from V and 5 bases from J, with 8 bases between. Germline assignment: CDR1 MDHEN and CDR2 SYDVKM. DNA of the CDR3: TGTGCCAGCAGCCGGGACAACGAGCAGTACTTC. Residues: CASSRDNEQYF.

The genes are TRBV21-1 and TRBJ2-7; the table's D call of TRBD2 was not tested on the DNA. TRBV21-1 represents a pseudogene. There are 14 residues in the CDR3. Here the CDR3 reads CATLAGGPHYEQYF. In DNA form, the CDR3 reads TGTGCCACCCTAGCGGGGGGGCCCCACTACGAGCAGTACTTC.

V and J are TRBV4-3 and TRBJ2-7; possibly TRBD2 for D (6 bases). Germline V gives CDR1 LGHNA, CDR2 YSLEER. V dropped 0 bases and J dropped 4 bases, with 10 bases sitting between them. CDR3 size: 14 residues. The CDR3 DNA follows: TGCGCCAGCAGCCAAGAGGAGGGGTCTTACGAGCAGTACTTC. It yields the protein CASSQEEGSYEQYF.

This clone has only one observation. The DNA is omitted, as the CDR3 cannot be located on it reliably, and the CDR3 follows TCRdb's listing. The rearrangement joins TRBV28 to TRBJ2-1; the table gives TRBD2 as D, unverified against the DNA. Counting both end residues, the CDR3 totals 15 amino acids. Germline V lookup: CDR1 MDHEN, CDR2 SYDVKM. CDR3 residues: CASSFLETPRNEQFF.

This sequence joins TRBV6-5 and TRBJ2-3; 8 bases are shared with TRBD2. CDR1 is MNHEY and CDR2 is SVGAGI in the germline V gene. V trimming: 2 bases; J trimming: 5 bases; junction bases outside the gene matches: 6. This CDR3 comprises 15 residues. The CDR3 nucleotides read TGTGCCAGCAGTTACACCGGGGGGGCCGAAGATACGCAGTATTTT. This encodes CASSYTGGAEDTQYF.

This clone was counted a single time. This chain joins TRBV5-8 and TRBJ1-1; D unresolved. Germline assignment: CDR1 SGHTS and CDR2 YDEGEE. This CDR3 has 16 residues. Deletions cut 2 bases from V and 0 bases from J, with 14 bases between. CDR3 sequence reads: CASSFYGLTLNTEAFF. The CDR3 nucleotides read TGTGCCAGCAGCTTCTATGGCCTAACCTTGAACACTGAAGCTTTCTTT.

The gene calls are TRBV6-1 and TRBJ1-1, with 10 bases that match TRBD1. Losses at the gene ends were 4 bases for V and 7 bases for J; bases not matched to a gene: 15. The CDR3 consists of 17 residues. CDR1 and CDR2 from the germline V gene are MNHNS and SASEGT. CDR3 region: CASSALTPGTGDDEAFF. DNA for the CDR3: TGTGCCAGCAGTGCACTAACCCCCGGGACAGGGGATGATGAAGCTTTCTTT.

This sequence joins TRBV5-1 and TRBJ2-3; 8 bases fit TRBD1. Losses at the gene ends were 2 bases for V and 1 base for J; bases not matched to a gene: 3. The germline CDR1 and CDR2 sequences are SGHRS and YFSETQ. CDR3 size: 15 residues. In nucleotides, the CDR3 is TGCGCCAGCAGCTTCGACAGGGGCCGCACAGATACGCAGTATTTT. Its translation: CASSFDRGRTDTQYF.

The chain has TRBV4-2 and TRBJ1-1, with D tentatively TRBD1 (5 bases). CDR3 length: 13 residues. CDR1 is LGHNA, CDR2 YNFKEQ, per germline. The V end lost 0 bases, the J end lost 11 bases, and 13 bases lay between the germline ends. CDR3 in amino acids: CASSQDWAGSAFF. In DNA, the CDR3 is TGTGCCAGCAGCCAAGATTGGGCAGGGAGCGCTTTCTTT.

The chain joins TRBV27 to TRBJ2-7, with D perhaps TRBD1 (5 bases). The CDR3 covers 15 residues. Germline V gives CDR1 MNHEY, CDR2 SMNVEV (reference sequence). Trimming shortened V by 2 bases and J by 5 bases, and 16 bases separated the two germline ends. For the CDR3, the DNA is TGTGCCAGCAGTTTACGGCAGGGAATTGGGCACGAGCAGTACTTC. As protein: CASSLRQGIGHEQYF.

The chain links TRBV5-6 to TRBJ1-1; D may be TRBD1 (6 bases). This CDR3 spans 14 amino acids. V gave up 0 bases and J gave up 4 bases, with 10 bases separating them. The germline V gene has CDR1 SGHDT and CDR2 YYEEEE. The CDR3 region is CASSLVWGLTEAFF. The CDR3 DNA sequence: TGTGCCAGCAGCTTGGTGTGGGGGCTCACTGAAGCTTTCTTT.

The chain uses TRBV5-1 and TRBJ2-1; 7 bases fit TRBD1. V was clipped by 4 bases and J by 7 bases; unmatched bases: 5. CDR1 SGHRS and CDR2 YFSETQ come from the germline V gene. The CDR3 covers 13 residues. CDR3 sequence: CASSPPGGNEQFF. Here the CDR3 DNA reads TGCGCCAGCAGCCCTCCAGGGGGAAATGAGCAGTTCTTC.

J is TRBJ2-3 and V is TRBV28; TRBD2 matches 11 bases. The CDR3 spans 15 residues. Germline trimming cut 6 bases from V and 7 bases from J; bases unmatched to any gene: 9. In germline, CDR1 is MDHEN, CDR2 SYDVKM. CDR3 sequence reads: CASSLGLAGGNTQYF. The CDR3 DNA sequence: TGTGCCAGCAGCCTGGGGCTAGCGGGGGGAAATACGCAGTATTTT.

This clone came up once. The genes are TRBV7-9 and TRBJ2-7, with D unresolved. Germline V lookup: CDR1 SEHNR, CDR2 FQNEAQ (reference sequence). Trimming pared 2 bases from V and 4 bases from J, leaving 9 bases between. CDR3 length: 13 residues. As DNA, the CDR3 is TGTGCCAGCAGCTTAAATAACCGATACGAGCAGTACTTC. This gives the protein CASSLNNRYEQYF.

The V gene is TRBV14, the J gene TRBJ2-7; D gene unclear. Trimming cost V 1 base and J 3 bases, with 7 bases left between them. This CDR3 comprises 13 residues. The germline V gene has CDR1 SGHDN and CDR2 FVKESK. The chain's CDR3 is CASSQAAGYEQYF. CDR3 in DNA: TGTGCCAGCAGCCAAGCAGCTGGCTACGAGCAGTACTTC. The entire variable domain, with the rest obtained from reference TRBV14 and TRBJ2-7, is as follows: EAGVTQFPSHSVIEKGQTVTLRCDPISGHDNLYWYRRVMGKEIKFLLHFVKESKQDESGMPNNRFLAERTGGTYSTLKVQPAELEDSGVYFCASSQAAGYEQYFGPGTRLTVT.

The rearrangement joins TRBV6-1 to TRBJ2-7; 9 bases line up with TRBD1. V lost 4 bases, J lost 3 bases, and 7 bases stayed unmatched. The CDR3 is made up of 15 amino acids. Germline-derived CDR1 and CDR2 are MNHNS and SASEGT. The CDR3 is CASSATGQGLYEQYF. The CDR3 coding sequence is TGTGCCAGCAGTGCCACGGGACAGGGACTCTACGAGCAGTACTTC.

The chain carries TRBV11-2 and TRBJ1-2, with no clear D. The CDR3 has 15 amino acids. The V gene lost 2 bases and the J gene lost 4 bases, with 14 bases spanning the gap. Per germline, CDR1 SGHAT and CDR2 FQNNGV. The CDR3 DNA reads TGTGCCAGCAGCTTACTCCCTACCGGGAGCTATGGCTACACCTTC. This gives the protein CASSLLPTGSYGYTF.

This chain connects TRBV27 to TRBJ2-7, with D perhaps TRBD1 or TRBD2 (6 bases each). The germline gives CDR1 MNHEY, CDR2 SMNVEV (reference sequence). V was shortened by 2 bases and J by 5 bases, with 10 bases between the two germline ends. This CDR3 contains 13 residues. The CDR3: CASSLQGRNEQYF. The CDR3 DNA sequence: TGTGCCAGCAGTTTACAGGGGAGGAACGAGCAGTACTTC.

V usage is TRBV10-2 and J usage is TRBJ2-7; possibly TRBD1 for D (6 bases). The CDR3 loop spans 11 amino acids. Deletions cut 3 bases from V and 11 bases from J, with 11 bases between. Germline assignment: CDR1 WSHSY and CDR2 SAAADI. DNA for the CDR3: TGCGCCAGCAGTGACGAGGACAGCGAGTACTTC. Its translation is CASSDEDSEYF.

The chain links TRBV28 to TRBJ2-1; no firm D call. Germline CDR1 MDHEN, CDR2 SYDVKM. This CDR3 is 13 amino acids long. Trimming shortened V by 4 bases and J by 10 bases, and 14 bases separated the two germline ends. CDR3 sequence (DNA): TGTGCCAGCAGTTCCGCTCTAGTTAACGAGCAGTTCTTC. It is translated as CASSSALVNEQFF.

The chain joins TRBV2 to TRBJ2-2; D not certain. Per the germline V gene, CDR1 is SNHLY and CDR2 is FYNNEI. This CDR3 has 14 amino acids. V dropped 7 bases and J dropped 0 bases, with 9 bases sitting between them. This CDR3 is CASTEVSNTGELFF. The CDR3 DNA reads TGTGCCAGCACAGAGGTCTCGAACACCGGGGAGCTGTTTTTT.

V is TRBV2 and J is TRBJ2-5; D is undetermined. Trimming took 4 bases from V and 1 from J, leaving 7 bases between them. The CDR3 runs to 13 residues. Per germline, CDR1 SNHLY and CDR2 FYNNEI. The CDR3 is CASSVDAQETQYF. CDR3 in DNA: TGTGCCAGCAGTGTAGACGCCCAAGAGACCCAGTACTTC.

The chain has TRBV27 and TRBJ2-3, with 7 bases that match TRBD1. The CDR3 consists of 14 residues. Germline trimming cut 6 bases from V and 2 bases from J; bases unmatched to any gene: 5. Germline V gene lookup returns CDR1 MNHEY and CDR2 SMNVEV (reference sequence). CDR3 amino acids: CASRLGTVTDTQYF. The CDR3 DNA is TGTGCCAGCAGACTAGGGACAGTCACAGATACGCAGTATTTT.

Worth noting for this clone: This same CDR3 is encoded by further DNA sequences in the sample. This chain connects TRBV4-1 to TRBJ2-1, with a tentative D call TRBD2 (5 bases). V was clipped by 2 bases and J by 10 bases, with 6 bases between them. CDR1 is MGHRA and CDR2 is YSYEKL in the germline V gene. The CDR3 extends over 11 amino acids. The CDR3 region has the DNA TGCGCCAGCAGCCAATCGGGGGAGCAGTTCTTC. Residues: CASSQSGEQFF.

The chain employs TRBV7-9 and TRBJ1-2; D possibly corresponds to TRBD1 (5 bases). The ends were cut back, 4 bases at V and 4 bases at J, with 13 bases in the middle. Germline CDR1 reads SEHNR; CDR2 reads FQNEAQ (reference sequence). The CDR3 loop spans 14 amino acids. CDR3 DNA: TGTGCCAGCAGCTGGTCTGAGGGGATCTATGGCTACACCTTC. Amino acids: CASSWSEGIYGYTF.

This chain links TRBV27 with TRBJ2-7; 7 bases map to TRBD2. After removal of 3 bases from V and 2 bases from J, the junction contained 7 bases not matched to a gene. Germline CDR1 is MNHEY and CDR2 is SMNVEV (reference sequence). This CDR3 contains 15 residues. The chain's CDR3 is CASSFGASGTYEQYF. CDR3 in DNA: TGTGCCAGCAGTTTTGGGGCTAGCGGTACCTACGAGCAGTACTTC.

This clone was observed a single time. The chain combines TRBV29-1 with TRBJ2-5; tentatively, D is TRBD1 (7 bases). The end of the DNA aligns better with TRBJ2-7, so the J call may be wrong. Germline-derived CDR1 and CDR2 are SQVTM and ANQGSEA. CDR3 length: 13 residues. CDR3 coding DNA: TGCAGCGTTGACCCCAGGGGGGCCGACGAGCAGTACTTC. Protein sequence: CSVDPRGADEQYF.

This clone was found once. V is TRBV7-9 and J is TRBJ2-1, with 9 bases lining up with TRBD2. Germline V gene lookup returns CDR1 SEHNR and CDR2 FQNEAQ (reference sequence). The V and J ends lost 5 bases and 1 base, in that order; junction bases with no gene match: 3. CDR3 size: 15 residues. CDR3 nucleotide sequence: TGTGCCAGCAGCCCTAGCGGGAATTCCTACAATGAGCAGTTCTTC. Amino acid sequence: CASSPSGNSYNEQFF.